This is a list of T cell receptor beta chains from one sample in a study of blood T cell repertoires in COVID-19. Clones were read by immunoSEQ multiplex PCR, and TCRdb kept only the in-frame ones, dropping some. In the table there are around 50,000 clones, roughly four fifths of which are singletons. The sequenced sample consisted of peripheral blood. The source of these receptors is a man aged 40-49 years with acute or convalescent COVID-19. Both conserved end residues are trimmed from each CDR3.

J gene | V gene | CDR3 protein
TRBJ2-1 | TRBV7-9 | ASSPAVERANSYNEQF
TRBJ2-3 | TRBV4-1 | ASSHGRGVGFTDTQY
TRBJ1-3 | TRBV5-1 | ASSSAGAVNTIY
TRBJ1-3 | TRBV18 | ASSPSGRSGNTIY
TRBJ1-5 | TRBV12-3/TRBV12-4 | ASRTTGSQPQH
TRBJ1-1 | TRBV14 | ASSQDRAAEAF
TRBJ1-2 | TRBV5-4 | ASSLVSTATRAGYT
TRBJ1-1 | TRBV19 | ASSKIEGNTEAF
TRBJ1-1 | TRBV28 | ASSFRGGSNTEAF
TRBJ2-1 | TRBV7-9 | ASSLLGRGTYGNEQF
TRBJ1-5 | TRBV5-1 | ASSLAGSDGQPQH
TRBJ2-1 | TRBV5-1 | ASSLSFSEQF
TRBJ1-2 | TRBV20-1 | SARSGGGYT
TRBJ1-5 | TRBV19 | ASSGVRDWQPQH
TRBJ1-4 | TRBV18 | ASSPRVTGTNEKLF
TRBJ2-2 | TRBV24-1 | ATSDTGQNTGELF
TRBJ2-3 | TRBV6-5 | ASSYQGADTQY
TRBJ2-7 | TRBV15 | ATSRVQGRGEQY
TRBJ1-6 | TRBV2 | ASRGTGTENSPLH
TRBJ1-2 | TRBV23-1 | ASSQAEDYGYT
TRBJ2-4 | TRBV7-3 | ASSLDSTKNIQY
TRBJ1-4 | TRBV5-4 | ASSVRTEEKLF
TRBJ2-7 | TRBV29-1 | SVEALNSNYEQY
TRBJ2-2 | TRBV7-9 | ASSLGDTYHSRELF
TRBJ1-2 | TRBV18 | ASSPSGRWGLRNYGYT
TRBJ2-5 | TRBV5-5 | ASSLRPSGGNQETQY
TRBJ1-6 | TRBV25-1 | ASRGSNSPLH
TRBJ2-1 | TRBV30 | AWTGQGYGKVF
TRBJ2-7 | TRBV6-6 | ASRYGQAKSYEQY
TRBJ1-2 | TRBV27 | LTGTGVGYGYT
TRBJ2-3 | TRBV24-1 | ATSDLKRGSDTQY
TRBJ2-3 | TRBV5-1 | ASSLDRSLEADTQY
TRBJ1-5 | TRBV30 | AWSTGKKNQPQH
TRBJ2-1 | TRBV14 | ASSPRVTVYNEQF
TRBJ1-1 | TRBV6-6 | ASSPSEGSPNTEAF
TRBJ1-6 | TRBV19 | ASSKTMTVTLH
TRBJ1-2 | TRBV27 | ASSFEGRYGYT
TRBJ1-5 | TRBV18 | ASSLFLETGWGNQPQH
TRBJ1-2 | TRBV19 | ASSTRQGGDYGYT
TRBJ1-6 | TRBV2 | ASLGQGNSPLH
TRBJ1-2 | TRBV12-5 | ASGLSNSNYGYT
TRBJ2-1 | TRBV30 | AWSGLAANEQF
TRBJ2-3 | TRBV5-4 | ASRPGSGTGKLSTDTQY
TRBJ1-2 | TRBV5-1 | ASSLESGRYGYT
TRBJ1-2 | TRBV6-1 | ASSETGTGNYGYT
TRBJ2-1 | TRBV19 | ASSMIRGFEGSYNEQF
TRBJ2-5 | TRBV7-2 | ASSLSGGQETQY
TRBJ2-3 | TRBV5-4 | ASSQSGGAGTDTQY
TRBJ1-4 | TRBV6-6 | ASSYIRVGDEKLF
TRBJ2-1 | TRBV5-1 | ASSFQLNNEQF
TRBJ2-7 | TRBV5-1 | ASGRQSGGYEQY